This is a list of T cell receptor beta chains from one sample in a study of T cells in Graves' hyperthyroidism and ophthalmopathy. Via MiXCR, TCRdb re-called the multiplex PCR reads, giving one row per CDR3 protein. The sample yields fewer than 650,000 distinct CDR3 sequences, about 15% seen once. The specimen sequenced was blood. The receptor set was obtained from a woman aged 40 to 49 with Graves' ophthalmopathy. The CDR3 runs from the conserved cysteine through the conserved F or W. Fields, in order: J gene, V gene, D gene, clone size, CDR3 protein, CDR3 DNA. D genes are given only for firm matches. Clone size, where shown, is once, few, many, or a class for clones that have expanded.

j_call: TRBJ2-7; v_call: TRBV6-5; d_call: -; clone_size: many; cdr3_aa: CASSSHRGQKEGEQYF; cdr3_nt: TGTGCCAGCAGTTCCCACAGGGGTCAAAAGGAGGGCGAGCAGTACTTC
j_call: TRBJ2-2; v_call: TRBV11-2; d_call: TRBD1; clone_size: many; cdr3_aa: CASSLSGTANTGELFF; cdr3_nt: TGTGCCAGCAGCTTGTCCGGGACAGCTAACACCGGGGAGCTGTTTTTT
j_call: TRBJ2-7; v_call: TRBV5-1; d_call: -; clone_size: -; cdr3_aa: CASSLAARRDEQYF; cdr3_nt: TGCGCCAGCAGCTTAGCAGCAAGACGGGACGAGCAGTACTTC
j_call: TRBJ1-1; v_call: TRBV6-1; d_call: TRBD1; clone_size: many; cdr3_aa: CASSEATGGRTEAFF; cdr3_nt: TGTGCCAGCAGTGAAGCGACAGGGGGTAGAACTGAAGCTTTCTTT
j_call: TRBJ1-3; v_call: TRBV28; d_call: -; clone_size: many; cdr3_aa: CASTRGSSGNTIYF; cdr3_nt: TGTGCCAGCACCCGAGGAAGCTCTGGAAACACCATATATTTT
j_call: TRBJ2-4; v_call: TRBV6-2/TRBV6-3; d_call: -; clone_size: many; cdr3_aa: CASTKVKNIQYF; cdr3_nt: TGTGCCAGCACCAAAGTGAAAAACATTCAGTACTTC
j_call: TRBJ2-7; v_call: TRBV28; d_call: -; clone_size: -; cdr3_aa: CASSQLYYEQYF; cdr3_nt: TGTGCCAGCAGTCAATTGTACTACGAGCAGTACTTC
j_call: TRBJ2-5; v_call: TRBV19; d_call: -; clone_size: -; cdr3_aa: CASSSHDAMGETQYF; cdr3_nt: TGTGCCAGTAGTAGCCACGACGCGATGGGTGAGACCCAGTACTTC
j_call: TRBJ1-1; v_call: TRBV4-1; d_call: -; clone_size: -; cdr3_aa: CASSQGLGLGNTEAFF; cdr3_nt: TGCGCCAGCAGCCAGGGGCTGGGGCTGGGGAACACTGAAGCTTTCTTT
j_call: TRBJ2-5; v_call: TRBV6-1; d_call: -; clone_size: few; cdr3_aa: CASSEWQFGTQYF; cdr3_nt: TGTGCCAGCAGTGAGTGGCAGTTCGGGACCCAGTACTTC
j_call: TRBJ2-7; v_call: TRBV10-1; d_call: TRBD1; clone_size: many; cdr3_aa: CASSADRVFDEQYF; cdr3_nt: TGCGCCAGCAGTGCGGACAGGGTGTTTGACGAGCAGTACTTC
j_call: TRBJ1-2; v_call: TRBV6-1; d_call: TRBD1; clone_size: -; cdr3_aa: CASSTGQVLNYGYTF; cdr3_nt: TGTGCCAGCAGCACGGGACAGGTGCTTAACTATGGCTACACCTTC
j_call: TRBJ2-7; v_call: TRBV19; d_call: -; clone_size: many; cdr3_aa: CASSINSYEQYF; cdr3_nt: TGTGCCAGTAGTATAAACTCCTACGAGCAGTACTTC
j_call: TRBJ2-2; v_call: TRBV7-8; d_call: TRBD1; clone_size: -; cdr3_aa: CASSLLPGGNTGELFF; cdr3_nt: TGTGCCAGCAGCTTACTCCCAGGGGGAAACACCGGGGAGCTGTTTTTT
j_call: TRBJ1-2; v_call: TRBV28; d_call: -; clone_size: many; cdr3_aa: CASKSLRHQTGGYTF; cdr3_nt: TGTGCCAGCAAATCACTCCGCCACCAAACAGGGGGCTACACCTTC
j_call: TRBJ1-2; v_call: TRBV7-2; d_call: TRBD1; clone_size: many; cdr3_aa: CASSSGQAYGYTF; cdr3_nt: TGTGCCAGCAGCTCGGGACAGGCCTATGGCTACACCTTC
j_call: TRBJ2-5; v_call: TRBV5-5; d_call: -; clone_size: many; cdr3_aa: CASSPWGEQETQYF; cdr3_nt: TGTGCCAGCAGCCCATGGGGAGAGCAAGAGACCCAGTACTTC
j_call: TRBJ2-2; v_call: TRBV20-1; d_call: TRBD2; clone_size: few; cdr3_aa: CSARPGGPVGELFF; cdr3_nt: TGCAGTGCTAGGCCGGGAGGGCCGGTCGGGGAGCTGTTTTTT
j_call: TRBJ2-2; v_call: TRBV11-1; d_call: -; clone_size: few; cdr3_aa: CASSLNSQPNTGELFF; cdr3_nt: TGTGCCAGCAGCTTAAACTCCCAACCCAACACCGGGGAGCTGTTTTTT
j_call: TRBJ1-2; v_call: TRBV4-1; d_call: -; clone_size: many; cdr3_aa: CASSQDRVQANGYTF; cdr3_nt: TGCGCCAGCAGCCAAGACAGGGTCCAGGCAAATGGCTACACCTTC
j_call: TRBJ2-7; v_call: TRBV7-2; d_call: TRBD1; clone_size: many; cdr3_aa: CASSFGQGPYEQYF; cdr3_nt: TGTGCCAGCAGCTTCGGACAGGGCCCATACGAGCAGTACTTC
j_call: TRBJ2-7; v_call: TRBV4-1; d_call: -; clone_size: -; cdr3_aa: CASSQETRYNEQYF; cdr3_nt: TGCGCCAGCAGCCAAGAGACTAGGTACAACGAGCAGTACTTC
j_call: TRBJ2-7; v_call: TRBV12-3/TRBV12-4; d_call: TRBD2; clone_size: many; cdr3_aa: CASSLRTRSNEQYF; cdr3_nt: TGTGCCAGCAGTTTAAGGACTAGGAGCAACGAGCAGTACTTC
j_call: TRBJ1-1; v_call: TRBV12-3/TRBV12-4; d_call: -; clone_size: -; cdr3_aa: CASSWAYNLNTEAFF; cdr3_nt: TGTGCCAGCAGTTGGGCGTATAACCTAAACACTGAAGCTTTCTTT
j_call: TRBJ1-1; v_call: TRBV5-1; d_call: -; clone_size: many; cdr3_aa: CASSSNSETVNTEAFF; cdr3_nt: TGCGCCAGCAGCTCCAATAGCGAGACAGTAAACACTGAAGCTTTCTTT
j_call: TRBJ2-5; v_call: TRBV12-3/TRBV12-4; d_call: -; clone_size: many; cdr3_aa: CASSPGVEETQYF; cdr3_nt: TGTGCCAGCAGTCCGGGAGTTGAAGAGACCCAGTACTTC
j_call: TRBJ2-5; v_call: TRBV29-1; d_call: -; clone_size: many; cdr3_aa: CSFRTETQYF; cdr3_nt: TGCAGCTTCCGGACGGAGACCCAGTACTTC
j_call: TRBJ2-2; v_call: TRBV11-1; d_call: TRBD1; clone_size: -; cdr3_aa: CASSLPTGAETGELFF; cdr3_nt: TGTGCCAGCAGCTTACCTACAGGGGCGGAAACCGGGGAGCTGTTTTTT
j_call: TRBJ2-7; v_call: TRBV20-1; d_call: -; clone_size: many; cdr3_aa: CSAPQADLAYEQYF; cdr3_nt: TGCAGTGCACCTCAGGCCGACCTTGCCTACGAGCAGTACTTC
j_call: TRBJ1-2; v_call: TRBV29-1; d_call: -; clone_size: many; cdr3_aa: CSVGGGLGANYGYTF; cdr3_nt: TGCAGCGTTGGAGGGGGTTTGGGAGCCAACTATGGCTACACCTTC
j_call: TRBJ2-2; v_call: TRBV6-2/TRBV6-3; d_call: -; clone_size: many; cdr3_aa: CASLLHRNTGELFF; cdr3_nt: TGTGCCAGCCTTCTCCATCGAAACACCGGGGAGCTGTTTTTT
j_call: TRBJ2-5; v_call: TRBV14; d_call: -; clone_size: -; cdr3_aa: CASSRGLASSETQYF; cdr3_nt: TGTGCCAGCAGCCGGGGATTAGCGTCGAGTGAGACCCAGTACTTC
j_call: TRBJ2-7; v_call: TRBV3-1; d_call: -; clone_size: -; cdr3_aa: CASSQAASDEQYF; cdr3_nt: TGTGCCAGCAGCCAAGCCGCTAGCGACGAGCAGTACTTC
j_call: TRBJ1-2; v_call: TRBV20-1; d_call: -; clone_size: many; cdr3_aa: CSALEYPAGYTF; cdr3_nt: TGCAGTGCCCTAGAGTACCCCGCGGGCTACACCTTC
j_call: TRBJ1-1; v_call: TRBV18; d_call: TRBD1; clone_size: -; cdr3_aa: CASSSGGGPEAFF; cdr3_nt: TGTGCCAGCTCGTCGGGAGGGGGCCCTGAAGCTTTCTTT
j_call: TRBJ1-1; v_call: TRBV12-3/TRBV12-4; d_call: -; clone_size: many; cdr3_aa: CASSLLGSQAAFF; cdr3_nt: TGTGCCAGCAGTTTATTAGGAAGTCAGGCGGCTTTCTTT
j_call: TRBJ2-5; v_call: TRBV20-1; d_call: -; clone_size: -; cdr3_aa: CSARAPLAGVTQYF; cdr3_nt: TGCAGTGCTAGAGCTCCTCTAGCTGGGGTGACCCAGTACTTC
j_call: TRBJ2-7; v_call: TRBV12-3/TRBV12-4; d_call: -; clone_size: many; cdr3_aa: CASSKTGNHYEQYF; cdr3_nt: TGTGCCAGCAGTAAGACCGGGAACCACTACGAGCAGTACTTC